The rows below give T cell receptor beta chains drawn from one sample of a study of T-cell memory formation after mild COVID-19. MiXCR, run by TCRdb on the 5' RACE reads, gives a single entry per CDR3 protein. The table lists 190,000 or so distinct CDR3 sequences, 20% to 25% of them singletons, with more than 20% in the top ten. Material: PBMCs or a T cell subset sorted from them (not recorded which). The receptor source for this set is an adult woman who had mild COVID-19 (a few samples of this study predate the infection). Cell type and time point are not known. Both conserved end residues are part of each CDR3. Each record gives: clone size, CDR3 length, V gene, J gene, D gene, CDR3 protein, CDR3 DNA. The D gene is left open where the match is weak. Some rows mark clone size as missing; the rest say once, few, many or name a class of expanded clone.

>once|16|TRBV5-1|TRBJ2-7|-
CASSLEGGGPWYEQYF
TGCGCCAGCAGCTTGGAGGGGGGAGGGCCGTGGTACGAGCAGTACTTC
>few|13|TRBV7-9|TRBJ2-1|-
CASTDGTNNEQFF
TGTGCCAGCACCGACGGAACCAACAATGAGCAGTTCTTC
>-|14|TRBV7-8|TRBJ2-3|-
CASSLYEQRDTQYF
TGTGCCAGCAGCTTATATGAACAGCGAGATACGCAGTATTTT
>many|14|TRBV7-6|TRBJ2-7|-
CASSLSGSAYEQYF
TGTGCCAGCAGCTTATCCGGGAGTGCCTACGAGCAGTACTTC
>-|14|TRBV24-1|TRBJ1-5|-
CATSDLGRNQPQHF
TGTGCCACCAGTGATTTGGGCAGGAATCAGCCCCAGCATTTT
>few|15|TRBV20-1|TRBJ2-7|TRBD2
CSASGLARSSYEQYF
TGCAGTGCTTCGGGACTAGCTAGAAGCTCCTACGAGCAGTACTTC
>few|12|TRBV28|TRBJ2-7|-
CASSSVGVEQYF
TGTGCCAGCAGTTCAGTCGGAGTGGAGCAGTACTTC
>-|13|TRBV13|TRBJ2-7|TRBD1
CASFKQGAYEQYF
TGTGCCAGCTTCAAACAGGGGGCCTACGAGCAGTACTTC
>-|14|TRBV5-6|TRBJ2-1|-
CASRIGSYYNEQFF
TGTGCCAGCAGAATCGGCAGTTACTACAATGAGCAGTTCTTC
>-|16|TRBV7-9|TRBJ2-3|TRBD2
CASSSLTSGRSDTQYF
TGTGCCAGCAGCTCCTTGACTAGCGGGAGGTCAGATACGCAGTATTTT
>-|16|TRBV6-2/TRBV6-3|TRBJ2-7|TRBD2
CASSPRLAGLWYEQYF
TGTGCCAGCAGCCCAAGACTAGCGGGACTTTGGTACGAGCAGTACTTC
>few|14|TRBV7-6|TRBJ2-7|-
CASSSTDFSYEQYF
TGTGCCAGCAGCTCGACAGATTTCTCCTACGAGCAGTACTTC
>-|19|TRBV11-2|TRBJ2-1|TRBD2
CASSLEFLAGVVGVNEQFF
TGTGCCAGCAGCTTAGAATTCCTAGCGGGAGTCGTTGGGGTCAATGAGCAGTTCTTC
>-|13|TRBV4-1|TRBJ2-1|TRBD1
CASSPQGAREQFF
TGCGCCAGCAGCCCTCAGGGGGCACGGGAGCAGTTCTTC
>-|18|TRBV4-3|TRBJ2-1|TRBD2
CASSQAPRGAGGFNEQFF
TGCGCCAGCAGCCAGGCACCAAGAGGAGCGGGAGGTTTCAATGAGCAGTTCTTC